This T cell receptor (beta chain) came from a study of CD8 T cells in ankylosing spondylitis. General study findings and limits: Blood of patients with ankylosing spondylitis appeared to be characterized by a TCR beta motif of several highly homologous variants. Reportedly, disease-linked clones are significantly enriched in ankylosing spondylitis patients' matched synovial fluid.

Germline-derived CDR1 and CDR2 are GTSNPN and SVGIG (reference sequence). This CDR3 spans 10 amino acids. V was clipped by 3 bases and J by 5 bases, with 5 bases between them. This clonotype came up a few times. No antigen is known for it. Preparation of TCR beta libraries was done by quantitative 5'-RACE with molecular barcodes. TCRdb fed the 5' RACE reads into MiXCR, producing one record per CDR3 protein. The sample includes a few hundred thousand distinct CDR3 sequences, roughly an eighth seen only once; the top ten take around 6.8%. The gene calls are TRBV30 and TRBJ2-7; no definite D call. The receptor's source is a male donor with ankylosing spondylitis. Input material: blood, either unsorted or a sorted T cell fraction (not recorded which). The CDR3 DNA reads as TGTGCCTGGAGCCAGAACGAGCAGTACTTC. It is translated as CAWSQNEQYF.